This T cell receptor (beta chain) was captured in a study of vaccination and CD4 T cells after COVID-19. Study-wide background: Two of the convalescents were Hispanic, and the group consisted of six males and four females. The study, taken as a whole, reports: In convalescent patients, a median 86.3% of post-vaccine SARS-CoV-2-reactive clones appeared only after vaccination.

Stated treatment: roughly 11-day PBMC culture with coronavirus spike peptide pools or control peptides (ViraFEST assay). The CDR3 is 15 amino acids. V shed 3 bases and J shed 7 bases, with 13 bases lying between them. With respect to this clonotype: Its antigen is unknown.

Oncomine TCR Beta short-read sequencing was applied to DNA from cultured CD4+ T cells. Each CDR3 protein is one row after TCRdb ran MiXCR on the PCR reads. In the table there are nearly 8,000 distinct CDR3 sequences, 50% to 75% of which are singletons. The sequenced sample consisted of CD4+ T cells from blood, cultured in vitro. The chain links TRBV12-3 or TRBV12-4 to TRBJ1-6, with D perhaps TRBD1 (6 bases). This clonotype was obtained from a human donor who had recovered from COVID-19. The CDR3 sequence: CASSFWPGANSPLHF. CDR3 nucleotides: TGTGCCAGCAGTTTCTGGCCAGGGGCAAATTCACCCCTCCACTTT.